This T cell receptor (beta chain) was documented in a study of cytomegalovirus exposure and HLA in healthy donors. Study-level points and caveats: Across donors, sequencing depth was assumed by presence/absence analyses to be roughly uniform. Under in vitro conditions, a few CMV-associated chains were confirmed as specific for CMV antigens.

The PCR used 60 Vbeta and 13 Jbeta primers. Profiling relied on immunoSEQ multiplex PCR, and the TCRdb table lists in-frame clones only, not all of them. The data hold about 150,000 clones, with 70% to 80% observed a single time. Per the germline V gene, CDR1 is SQVTM and CDR2 is ANQGSEA. The CDR3 has 15 residues. Trimming took off 6 bases at V and 7 bases at J, with 24 bases between the two ends. This clone has just a few counts. Its antigen remains unknown. The receptor was isolated from a man aged 45-65 years in good health and CMV-seropositive. The chain couples TRBV29-1 to TRBJ1-1; D perhaps matches TRBD1 (5 bases). Material: PBMCs. This CDR3 reads CSVTPGRRGEGEAFF. CDR3 coding DNA: TGCAGCGTAACCCCGGGACGCCGAGGGGAGGGTGAAGCTTTCTTT.